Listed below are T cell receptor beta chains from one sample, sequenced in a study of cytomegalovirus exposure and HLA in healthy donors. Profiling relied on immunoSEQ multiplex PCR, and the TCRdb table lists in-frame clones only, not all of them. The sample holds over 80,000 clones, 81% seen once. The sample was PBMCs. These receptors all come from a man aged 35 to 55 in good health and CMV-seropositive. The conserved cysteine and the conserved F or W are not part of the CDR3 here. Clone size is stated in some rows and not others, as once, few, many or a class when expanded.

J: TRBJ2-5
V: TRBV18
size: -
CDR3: ASSPTSSETQY

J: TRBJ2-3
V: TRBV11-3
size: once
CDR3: ASSLDHRGGTDTQY

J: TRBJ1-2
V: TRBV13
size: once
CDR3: ASSQQGANYGYT

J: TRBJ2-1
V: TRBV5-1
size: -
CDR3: ASSLPNPSDYNEQF

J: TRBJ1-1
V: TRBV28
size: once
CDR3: ASSLRTGATEAF

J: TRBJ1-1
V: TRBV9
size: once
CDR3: ASSVTTGQNTEAF

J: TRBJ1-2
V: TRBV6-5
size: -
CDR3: ATRGQGSGGYT

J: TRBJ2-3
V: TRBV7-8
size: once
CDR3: ASSLDRSTDTQY

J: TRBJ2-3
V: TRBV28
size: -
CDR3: ASSLPGGSGTQY

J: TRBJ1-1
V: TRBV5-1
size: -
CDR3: ASSLATLSEAF

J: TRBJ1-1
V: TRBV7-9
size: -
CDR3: ASSAWTGGTEAF

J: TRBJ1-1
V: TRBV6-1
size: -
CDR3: ASSGRGMNTEAF

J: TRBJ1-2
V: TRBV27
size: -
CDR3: ASRRLQTNYGYT

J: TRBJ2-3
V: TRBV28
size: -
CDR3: ASSFSGLGMTSTDTQY

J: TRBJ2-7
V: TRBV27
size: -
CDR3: ASSLSSLGSYEQY

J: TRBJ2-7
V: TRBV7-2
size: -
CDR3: ASSPQLHYEQY

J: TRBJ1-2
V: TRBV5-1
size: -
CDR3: ASRNDTAYGYT

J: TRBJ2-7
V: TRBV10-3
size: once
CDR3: AISEGQSYEQY

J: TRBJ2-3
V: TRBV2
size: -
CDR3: ASRLQGPDTQY

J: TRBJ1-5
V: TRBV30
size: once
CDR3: AWSYYGDQPQH

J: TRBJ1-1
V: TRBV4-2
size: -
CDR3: ASSQGAGTVPEAF

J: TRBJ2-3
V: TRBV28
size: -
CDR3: ASSLATDTQY

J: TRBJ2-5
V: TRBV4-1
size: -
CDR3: ASSQGGGADETQY

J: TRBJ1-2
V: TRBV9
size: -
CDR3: ASSVDRINYGYT

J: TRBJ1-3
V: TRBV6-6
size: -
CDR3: ASSAGAAVAGNTIY

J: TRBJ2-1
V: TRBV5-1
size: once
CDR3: ASSLASVRYNEQF

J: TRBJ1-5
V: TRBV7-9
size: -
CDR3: ASSDHRDNQPQH

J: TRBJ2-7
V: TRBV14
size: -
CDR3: ASSQPRGPILYEQY

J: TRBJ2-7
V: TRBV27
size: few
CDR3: ASSSVVGSSYEQY

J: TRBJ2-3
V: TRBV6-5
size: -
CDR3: ASTPRQGARDTQY

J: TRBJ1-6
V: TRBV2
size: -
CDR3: ASSDGRGSGQNSPLH

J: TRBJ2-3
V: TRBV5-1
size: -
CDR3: ASSGQGGGTDTQY

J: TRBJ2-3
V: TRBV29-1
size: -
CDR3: SVARGGTSTDTQY

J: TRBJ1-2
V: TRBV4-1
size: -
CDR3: ASSQGHRTGDKYGYT

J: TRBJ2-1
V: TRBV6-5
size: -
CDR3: ASTPPGSSYNEQF

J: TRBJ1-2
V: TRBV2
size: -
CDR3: ASRDRELGGYT

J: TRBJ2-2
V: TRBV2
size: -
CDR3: ASRTGGSGELF

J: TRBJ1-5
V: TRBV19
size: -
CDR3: ASSIGGRSGVQPQH

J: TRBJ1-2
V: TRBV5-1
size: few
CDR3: ASSSTGISSGYT

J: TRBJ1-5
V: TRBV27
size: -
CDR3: ASRRAGGNQPQH

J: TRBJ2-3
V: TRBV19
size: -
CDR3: ASSPGLAGGLSTDTQY

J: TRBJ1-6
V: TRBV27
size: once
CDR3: ASGFRDRGLAYNSPLH

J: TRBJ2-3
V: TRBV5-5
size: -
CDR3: ASSQAGAGDTQY

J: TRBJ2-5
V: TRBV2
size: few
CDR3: ASGPGGGPVETQY